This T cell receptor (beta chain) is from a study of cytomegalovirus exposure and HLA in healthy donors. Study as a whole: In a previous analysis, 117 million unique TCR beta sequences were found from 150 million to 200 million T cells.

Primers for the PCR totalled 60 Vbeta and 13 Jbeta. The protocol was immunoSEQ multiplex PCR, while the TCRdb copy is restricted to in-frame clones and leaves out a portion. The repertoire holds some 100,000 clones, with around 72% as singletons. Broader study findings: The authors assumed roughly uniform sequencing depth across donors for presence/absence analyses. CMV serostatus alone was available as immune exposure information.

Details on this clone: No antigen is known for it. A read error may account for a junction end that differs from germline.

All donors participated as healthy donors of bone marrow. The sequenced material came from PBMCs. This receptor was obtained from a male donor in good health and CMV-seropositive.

The CDR3 nucleotides read TGTGCTAGCAGCTTAGAACAGGGGCCAGGCTACGAGCAGTACTTC. Amino acid sequence: CASSLEQGPGYEQYF. V and J are TRBV7-7 and TRBJ2-7; 7 nucleotides agree with TRBD1. CDR1 is SSHAT and CDR2 is FNYEAQ in the germline V gene (reference sequence). CDR3 length: 15 amino acids. Full variable domain (rest looked up from reference TRBV7-7 and TRBJ2-7): GAGVSQSPRYKVTKRGQDVTLRCDPISSHATLYWYQQALGQGPEFLTYFNYEAQPDKSGLPSDRFSAERPEGSISTLTIQRTEQRDSAMYRCASSLEQGPGYEQYFGPGTRLTVT.